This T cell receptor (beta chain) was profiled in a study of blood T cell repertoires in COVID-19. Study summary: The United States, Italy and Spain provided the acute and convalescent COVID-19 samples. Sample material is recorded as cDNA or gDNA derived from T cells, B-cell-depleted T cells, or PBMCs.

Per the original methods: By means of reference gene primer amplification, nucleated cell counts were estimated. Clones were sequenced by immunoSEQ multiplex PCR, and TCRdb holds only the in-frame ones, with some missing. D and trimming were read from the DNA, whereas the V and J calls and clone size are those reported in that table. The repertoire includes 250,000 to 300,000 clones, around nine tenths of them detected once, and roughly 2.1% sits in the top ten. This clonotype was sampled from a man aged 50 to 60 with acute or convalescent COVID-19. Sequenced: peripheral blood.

CDR3 region: CAWRETGAPGGYTF. The CDR3 DNA is TGTGCCTGGAGAGAGACAGGGGCGCCGGGCGGCTACACCTTC. This chain joins TRBV30 and TRBJ1-2, with 8 bases that match TRBD1. The CDR3 contains 14 residues. Germline CDR1 and CDR2: GTSNPN and SVGIG (reference sequence). The V segment lost 3 bases and the J segment 8 bases; nucleotides outside the gene matches: 11.